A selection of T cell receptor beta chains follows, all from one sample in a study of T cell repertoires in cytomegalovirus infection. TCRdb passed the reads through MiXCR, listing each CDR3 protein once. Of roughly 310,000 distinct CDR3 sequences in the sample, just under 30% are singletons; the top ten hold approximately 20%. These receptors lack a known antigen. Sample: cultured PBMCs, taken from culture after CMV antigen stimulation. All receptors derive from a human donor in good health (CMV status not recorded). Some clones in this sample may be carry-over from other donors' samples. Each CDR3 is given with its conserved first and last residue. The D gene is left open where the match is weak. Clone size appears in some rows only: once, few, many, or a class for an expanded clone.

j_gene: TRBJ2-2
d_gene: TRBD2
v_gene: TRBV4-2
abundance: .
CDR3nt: TGTGCCAGCAGCCTCAACGGGGGGGACACCGGGGAGCTGTTTTTT
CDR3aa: CASSLNGGDTGELFF

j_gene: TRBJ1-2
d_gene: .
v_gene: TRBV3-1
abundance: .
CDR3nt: TGTGCCAGCAGGGAAAAATCAGGAAACTATGGCTACACCTTC
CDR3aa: CASREKSGNYGYTF

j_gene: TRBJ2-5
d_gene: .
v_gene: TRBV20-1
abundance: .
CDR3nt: TGTAGTGCCGCTCCTAAACAGGGTCGGCAAGAGACCCAGTACTTC
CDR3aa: CSAAPKQGRQETQYF

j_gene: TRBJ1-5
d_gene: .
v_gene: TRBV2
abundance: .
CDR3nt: TGTGCCAGCATCAAGGATGGGTACGGGGGTCAGCCCCAGCATTTT
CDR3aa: CASIKDGYGGQPQHF

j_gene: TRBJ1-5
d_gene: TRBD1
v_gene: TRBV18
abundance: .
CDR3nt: TGTGCCAGCTCACCATTAGGGGGCAGGGGCTTCAATCAGCCCCAGCATTTT
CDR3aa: CASSPLGGRGFNQPQHF

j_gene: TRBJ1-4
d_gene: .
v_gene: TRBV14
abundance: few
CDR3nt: TGTGCCAGCAGCCAAGGAGGGGTGGCTAATGAAAAACTGTTTTTT
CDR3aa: CASSQGGVANEKLFF

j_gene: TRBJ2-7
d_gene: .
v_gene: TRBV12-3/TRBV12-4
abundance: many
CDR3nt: TGTGCCAGCAGTCTAGGGTCGCTTAGCGAGCAGTACTTC
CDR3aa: CASSLGSLSEQYF

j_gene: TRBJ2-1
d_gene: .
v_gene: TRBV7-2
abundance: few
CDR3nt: TGTGCCAGCAGCTTAGATCCTAGTTCGAATGAGCAGTTCTTC
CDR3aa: CASSLDPSSNEQFF

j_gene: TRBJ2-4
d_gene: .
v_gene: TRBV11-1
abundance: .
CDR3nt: TGTGCCAGCAGCTTCCGACCGTGGACCAAAAACATTCAGTACTTC
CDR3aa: CASSFRPWTKNIQYF

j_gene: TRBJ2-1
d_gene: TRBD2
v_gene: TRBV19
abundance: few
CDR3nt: TGTGCCAGTAGTAATAGCGGGGGAAACAATGAGCAGTTCTTC
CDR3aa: CASSNSGGNNEQFF

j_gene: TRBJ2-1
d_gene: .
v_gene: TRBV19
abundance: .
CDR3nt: TGTGCCAGTAGTGCGGGCCCGTTGGATGAGCAGTTCTTC
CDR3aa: CASSAGPLDEQFF

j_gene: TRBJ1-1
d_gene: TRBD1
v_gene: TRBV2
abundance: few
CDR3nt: TGTGCCACCATTAGACAGGGGTTGAACACTGAAGCTTTCTTT
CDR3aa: CATIRQGLNTEAFF

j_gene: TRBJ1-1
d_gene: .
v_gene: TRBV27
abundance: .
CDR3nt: TGTGCCAGCAGTCCCGGCGTTAGGGGAGACACTGAAGCTTTCTTT
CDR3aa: CASSPGVRGDTEAFF

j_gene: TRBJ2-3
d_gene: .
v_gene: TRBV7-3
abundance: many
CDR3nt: TGTGCCAGCGGACGGAGGGGGGGCCTAGGAAGCACAGATACGCAGTATTTT
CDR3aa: CASGRRGGLGSTDTQYF

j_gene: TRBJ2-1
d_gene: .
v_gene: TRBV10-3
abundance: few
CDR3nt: TGTGCCACCTCGTACGCGGGACACGAGCAGTTCTTC
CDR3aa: CATSYAGHEQFF

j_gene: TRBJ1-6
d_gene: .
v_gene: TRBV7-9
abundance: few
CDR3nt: TGTGCCAGCAGCCCGACACGAAATTCACCCCTCCACTTT
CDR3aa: CASSPTRNSPLHF

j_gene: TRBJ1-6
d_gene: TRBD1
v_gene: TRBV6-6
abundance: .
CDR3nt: TGTGCCAGCAGTCCGGACAGGGCCAATACAAGCCCCCTCCACTTT
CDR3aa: CASSPDRANTSPLHF

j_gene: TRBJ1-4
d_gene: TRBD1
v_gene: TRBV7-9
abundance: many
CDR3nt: TGTGCCAGCAGCAAGGGACAGGGGGCTAGTAATGAAAAACTGTTTTTT
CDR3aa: CASSKGQGASNEKLFF

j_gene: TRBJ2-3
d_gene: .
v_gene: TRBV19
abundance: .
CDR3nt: TGTGCCAGTAGCGGGTACGTAGGCACAGATACGCAGTATTTT
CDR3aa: CASSGYVGTDTQYF

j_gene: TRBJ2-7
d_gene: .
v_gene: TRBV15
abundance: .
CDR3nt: TGTGCCACCAGCCTCGGGGGGCAAGGCGAGCAGTACTTC
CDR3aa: CATSLGGQGEQYF

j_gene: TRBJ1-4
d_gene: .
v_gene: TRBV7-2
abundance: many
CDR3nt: TGTGCCAGCAGCCGACCCGGGACCGCGAATGAAAAACTGTTTTTT
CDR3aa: CASSRPGTANEKLFF

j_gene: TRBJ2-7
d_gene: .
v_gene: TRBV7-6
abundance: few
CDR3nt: TGTGCCAGCAGCACAGCAGCAGGGGGGTACGAGCAGTACTTC
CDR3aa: CASSTAAGGYEQYF

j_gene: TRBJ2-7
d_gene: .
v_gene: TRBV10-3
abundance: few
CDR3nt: TGTGCCATCAATTCAGGGAGCTCCTACGAGCAGTACTTC
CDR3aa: CAINSGSSYEQYF

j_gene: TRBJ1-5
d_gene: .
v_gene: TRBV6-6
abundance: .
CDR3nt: TGTGCCAGCAGTTACGGCAGGGGTGGGGAGCCCCAGCATTTT
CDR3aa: CASSYGRGGEPQHF

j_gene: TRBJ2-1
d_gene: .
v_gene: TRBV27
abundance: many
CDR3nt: TGTGCCAGCAGTTTATCAAACCCTACCTACAATGAGCAGTTCTTC
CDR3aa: CASSLSNPTYNEQFF

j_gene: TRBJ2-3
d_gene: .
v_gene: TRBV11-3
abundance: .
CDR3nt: TGTGCCAGCAGCTCGTACTACCTGGATGGGACGAACACAGATACGCAGTATTTT
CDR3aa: CASSSYYLDGTNTDTQYF

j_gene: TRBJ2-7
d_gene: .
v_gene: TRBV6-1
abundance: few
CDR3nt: TGTGCCAGCAGTGAAGGTGCTGAGCGGTCCTACGAGCAGTACTTC
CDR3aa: CASSEGAERSYEQYF

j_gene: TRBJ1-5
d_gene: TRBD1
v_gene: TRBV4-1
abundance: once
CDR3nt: TGCGCCAGCAGCCAAGATAACAGGGGGCTAATTGGCAATCAGCCCCAGCATTTT
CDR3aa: CASSQDNRGLIGNQPQHF

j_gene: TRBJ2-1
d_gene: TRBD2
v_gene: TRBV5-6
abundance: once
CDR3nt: TGTGCCAGCAGCTTGACTAGCGGGGTGAACAATGAGCAGTTCTTC
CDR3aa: CASSLTSGVNNEQFF

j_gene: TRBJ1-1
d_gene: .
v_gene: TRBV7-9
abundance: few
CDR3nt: TGTGCCAGCAGCTTATCCGGGCCCTTTGAAGCTTTCTTT
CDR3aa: CASSLSGPFEAFF

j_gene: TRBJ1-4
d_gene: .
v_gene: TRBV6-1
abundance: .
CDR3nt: TGTGCCAGCACCACGCGAAAAGGTGCAACTAATGAAAAACTGTTTTTT
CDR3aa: CASTTRKGATNEKLFF

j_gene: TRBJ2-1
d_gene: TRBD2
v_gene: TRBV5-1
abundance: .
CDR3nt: TGCGCCAGCAGCTTGAGGGCTAGCGGGTCAACAACGCCTAATGAGCAGTTCTTC
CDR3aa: CASSLRASGSTTPNEQFF

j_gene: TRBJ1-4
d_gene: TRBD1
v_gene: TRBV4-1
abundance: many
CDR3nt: TGCGCCAGCAGCCAACGGGACAGGCGTGAAAAACTGTTTTTT
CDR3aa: CASSQRDRREKLFF

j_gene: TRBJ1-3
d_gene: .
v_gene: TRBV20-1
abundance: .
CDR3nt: TGCAGTGCTACCCGGACGGACTCTGGAAACACCATATATTTT
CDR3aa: CSATRTDSGNTIYF

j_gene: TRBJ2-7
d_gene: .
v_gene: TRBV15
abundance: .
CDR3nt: TGTGCCACCAGCAGAGACAAAACCTACGAGCAGTACTTC
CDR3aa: CATSRDKTYEQYF

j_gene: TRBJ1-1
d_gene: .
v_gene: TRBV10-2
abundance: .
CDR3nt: TGCGCCAGCAGTGAGACGGGACAATTCATGAACACTGAAGCTTTCTTT
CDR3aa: CASSETGQFMNTEAFF

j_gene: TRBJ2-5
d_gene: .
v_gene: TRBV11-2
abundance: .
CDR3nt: TGTGCCAGCAGCTTAGGGCAGGGTAGTCTCGAGACCCAGTACTTC
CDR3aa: CASSLGQGSLETQYF

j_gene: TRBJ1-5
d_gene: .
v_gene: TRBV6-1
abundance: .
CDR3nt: TGTGCCAGCAGCATACACACAGGGACCCAGCCCCAGCATTTT
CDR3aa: CASSIHTGTQPQHF

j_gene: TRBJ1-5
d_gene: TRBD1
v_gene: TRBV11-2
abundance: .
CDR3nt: TGTGCCAGCAGCCCCGGGACAGGGGCTAGCAATCAGCCCCAGCATTTT
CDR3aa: CASSPGTGASNQPQHF

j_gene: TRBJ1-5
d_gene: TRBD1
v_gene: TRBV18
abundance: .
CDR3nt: TGTGCCAGCTCACGCCAGGGGGGGGGCGGCCAGCCCCAGCATTTT
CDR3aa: CASSRQGGGGQPQHF

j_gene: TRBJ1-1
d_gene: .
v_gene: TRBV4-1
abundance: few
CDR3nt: TGCGCCAGCAGCCACTTGGGGGGAGTTGACACTGAAGCTTTCTTT
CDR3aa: CASSHLGGVDTEAFF

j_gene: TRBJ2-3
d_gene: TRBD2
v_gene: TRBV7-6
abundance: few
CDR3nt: TGTGCCAGCAGCTCAACTAGCGGGGGGGCGTTCCCTACGCAGTATTTT
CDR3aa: CASSSTSGGAFPTQYF

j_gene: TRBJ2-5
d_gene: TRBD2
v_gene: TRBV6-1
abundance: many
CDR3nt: TGTGCCAGCAGTGAAGAAATCGGGGGGGCGGAGACCCAGTACTTC
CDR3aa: CASSEEIGGAETQYF

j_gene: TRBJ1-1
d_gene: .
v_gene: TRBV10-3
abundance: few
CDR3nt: TGTGCCATCAGTGAGCAGGGCACTGAAGCTTTCTTT
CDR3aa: CAISEQGTEAFF

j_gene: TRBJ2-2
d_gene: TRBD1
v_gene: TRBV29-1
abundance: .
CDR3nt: TGCAGCGTGGGACAGATCGGGACCACCGGGGAGCTGTTTTTT
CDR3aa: CSVGQIGTTGELFF

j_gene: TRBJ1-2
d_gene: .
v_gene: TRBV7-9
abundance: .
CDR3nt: TGTGCCAGCAGCTTAGGTTTAGAGGATGGCTACACCTTC
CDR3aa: CASSLGLEDGYTF

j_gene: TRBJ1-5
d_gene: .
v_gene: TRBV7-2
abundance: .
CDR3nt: TGTGCCAGCAGCTTAGGGACAAGTAATCAGCCCCAGCATTTT
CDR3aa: CASSLGTSNQPQHF

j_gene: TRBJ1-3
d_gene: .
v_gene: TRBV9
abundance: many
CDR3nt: TGTGCCAGCAGCGTAGAGGGCTCTGGAAACACCATATATTTT
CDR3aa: CASSVEGSGNTIYF

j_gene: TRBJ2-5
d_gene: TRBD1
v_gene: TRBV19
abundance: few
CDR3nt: TGTGCCAGTAGTATAAATGGACAGGTGGGTCAAGAGACCCAGTACTTC
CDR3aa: CASSINGQVGQETQYF

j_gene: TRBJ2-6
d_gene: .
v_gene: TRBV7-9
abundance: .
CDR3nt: TGTGCCAGCAGCTTAGGAGTGGCGACGGAATTTTACTCTGGGGCCAACGTCCTGACTTTC
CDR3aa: CASSLGVATEFYSGANVLTF

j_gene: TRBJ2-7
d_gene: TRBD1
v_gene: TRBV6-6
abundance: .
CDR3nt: TGTGCCAGCACTGAGGGGACAGTTTCCTACGAGCAGTACTTC
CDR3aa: CASTEGTVSYEQYF

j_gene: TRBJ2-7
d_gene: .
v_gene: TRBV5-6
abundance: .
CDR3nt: TGTGCCAGCAGCACACAGTGGAAGGAGTACTTC
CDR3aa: CASSTQWKEYF

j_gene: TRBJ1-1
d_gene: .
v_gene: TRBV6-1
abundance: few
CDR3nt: TGTGCCAGCAGTGAAGTTGGGGGTTCCGCTGAAGCTTTCTTT
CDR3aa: CASSEVGGSAEAFF

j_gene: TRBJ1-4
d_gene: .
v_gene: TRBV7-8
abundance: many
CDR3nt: TGTGCCAGCAGCTTTGGCGGAACTAATGAAAAACTGTTTTTT
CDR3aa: CASSFGGTNEKLFF

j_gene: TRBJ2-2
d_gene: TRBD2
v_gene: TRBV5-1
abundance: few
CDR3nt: TGCGCCAGCAGCCCATCCGTGGTAGCGGGGGTAACCGGGGAGCTGTTTTTT
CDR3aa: CASSPSVVAGVTGELFF